This section outlines one TCR beta chain sequence together with its context. This clone's antigen is unknown. Base qualities are missing; no much larger clone stands one base away. Each collaborating institution followed its own protocols to collect whole blood in K2EDTA tubes. For TCRbeta analysis, collaborators shipped samples as frozen whole blood, isolated PBMCs, or DNA extracted from either of those sample types. The sample is drawn from a study of blood T cell repertoires in COVID-19 (dated by TCRdb to 2018 to 2020). In terms of the full investigation: The collaborator samples originated in the United States, Italy and Spain and spanned the acute and convalescent phases of COVID-19. The samples were drawn from two sources: the first 160 participants of the ongoing ImmuneRACE study, and 1,254 subjects contributed by 6 global collaborators. Nearly every sample came with metadata listing a de-identified subject ID, COVID-19 status, age in years and sex. HLA class I and class II types, where available, came from metadata supplied by the sample provider rather than from assay-based typing. The repertoires were released in a freely available public database meant as a resource for research on the immune response to SARS-CoV-2. The material from the prospective study consisted of cDNA or gDNA derived from T cells, B-cell-depleted T cells, or PBMCs. Subjects who had been exposed to COVID-19, were actively infected with it, or had recovered from it provided the deeply sampled blood TCRbeta repertoires that made up the dataset. Summary of the overall study and its limitations: The quantity of clinical and demographic metadata differed by source and by participant and was supplied without curation.

The germline V gene yields MRHNA for CDR1 and SNTAGT for CDR2. CDR3 length: 13 amino acids, cysteine to phenylalanine. The sequence is cut down to CDR3 DNA, 39 bases in frame from base 1. The V and J ends are trimmed by 4 bases and 1 base, leaving 8 bases between them. The immunoSEQ Assay, a bias-controlled multiplex PCR, was used to amplify TCRbeta CDR3 regions from genomic DNA. The source study handled its data this way. The number of nucleated cells in each sample was estimated by amplification of reference gene primers within the assay. Sequence reads were collapsed and filtered to measure the absolute abundance of every unique TCRbeta CDR3 rearrangement. Productive Simpson clonality was computed per sample as the square root of Simpson's diversity index over productive rearrangements. TCRdb retrieved this table from immuneACCESS and kept in-frame rearrangements only. Not all clones are present; in checked studies, unresolved V genes account for under half, and no reason is known for the remainder. V and J calls and clone size are given by that table; D and trimming were obtained from the DNA. The sample includes over 300,000 clones, with around 90% observed a single time. 6.5% to 8% of the sample is taken by the ten largest.

Sequencing input: peripheral blood. The receptor was derived from a man younger than 30 with active or convalescent COVID-19. The chain was built from TRBV6-4 and TRBJ2-7; a weak D assignment points to TRBD2 (6 bases agree). The nucleotide sequence reads TGTGCCAGCAGTGCCGGACTATCCTACGAGCAGTACTTC. This is translated as CASSAGLSYEQYF.